One sample yielded the 20 T cell receptor beta chains listed below, sequenced in a study of T-cell reconstitution after alpha-beta-depleted transplantation in children. A TCRbeta library incorporating unique molecular identifiers was prepared. TCRdb reprocessed the PCR reads with MiXCR, giving one entry per CDR3 protein. The sample has approximately 1,000,000 distinct CDR3 sequences, about 30% seen once; the top ten hold 28%. The sample in question was PBMCs, mostly from graft donor cells, obtained 360 days after TCRalphabeta/CD19-depleted stem cell transplant. Every receptor here comes from a boy younger than two who had a stem cell transplant for SCID, so the T cells may come from the graft donor.

V gene TRBV6-1 combines with J gene TRBJ1-3; D might be TRBD1 (6 bases). The CDR3 is 15 residues long. V was clipped by 5 bases and J by 2 bases, with 13 bases between them. CDR1 is MNHNS and CDR2 is SASEGT in the germline V gene. The CDR3 protein is CASSPTGTPGNTIYF. The CDR3 DNA reads as TGTGCCAGCAGTCCTACAGGGACACCTGGAAACACCATATATTTT.

The rearrangement links TRBV9 to TRBJ2-3; tentative D call: TRBD2 (5 bases). The CDR3 is 16 amino acids. V gave up 3 bases and J gave up 0 bases, with 14 bases separating them. Germline CDR1 and CDR2: SGDLS and YYNGEE. The CDR3 sequence is CASSATAGPSTDTQYF. The CDR3, as DNA: TGTGCCAGCAGCGCCACGGCGGGTCCCAGCACAGATACGCAGTATTTT.

The rearrangement links TRBV4-2 to TRBJ1-2; D remains ambiguous. Germline CDR1 LGHNA, CDR2 YNFKEQ. CDR3 size: 15 residues. Trimming left V 0 bases short and J 8 bases short, with 16 bases between. The CDR3 protein is CASSQERTSLRGYTF. CDR3 nucleotides: TGTGCCAGCAGCCAAGAAAGGACCTCTCTTAGAGGCTACACCTTC.

The genes are TRBV11-3 and TRBJ1-1; TRBD1 is a possible D gene (5 bases). Germline V gene data show CDR1 as SGHNT and CDR2 as YENEEA. The CDR3 has 14 amino acids. Trimming removed 5 bases at V and 1 base at J, with 11 bases between. The CDR3 sequence: CASSVRGENTEAFF. CDR3 DNA sequence: TGTGCCAGCAGCGTCCGGGGGGAGAACACTGAAGCTTTCTTT.

This clonotype was observed a handful of times. The chain uses TRBV2 and TRBJ2-1; no clear D gene. The V and J ends lost 8 bases and 7 bases respectively, with 15 bases between them. CDR3 length equals 13 residues. The germline gives CDR1 SNHLY, CDR2 FYNNEI. This chain's CDR3 is CASAPDGLNEQFF. The CDR3 nucleotides are TGTGCCAGCGCCCCTGATGGTTTGAATGAGCAGTTCTTC.

As for this clonotype: An end of the junction does not agree with germline; a read error may underlie this. The V call is TRBV4-2, the J call TRBJ2-3, with D perhaps matching TRBD2 (7 bases). The CDR3 loop spans 16 amino acids. The germline V gene encodes CDR1 LGHNA and CDR2 YNFKEQ. The CDR3 DNA is TGTGCCAGCAGCCAAGAGGTGTGGGGGGGCACAAATACGCAGTATTTT. This translates into CASSQEVWGGTNTQYF.

The rearrangement uses TRBV5-1 and TRBJ2-5, with 7 positions matching TRBD1. J lost 5 bases, V lost 3 bases, and 10 bases had no gene match. The CDR3 length is 15 residues. Germline loops: CDR1 SGHRS, CDR2 YFSETQ. As DNA, the CDR3 is TGCGCCAGCAGCTCGACCCCAGGGACAGCGGAGACCCAGTACTTC. This gives the protein CASSSTPGTAETQYF.

The V gene is TRBV7-2, the J gene TRBJ1-2, with unresolved D. Germline CDR1 SGHTA, CDR2 FQGNSA. This CDR3 region has 15 residues. The V end was cut by 2 bases, the J end by 4 bases, with 14 bases between. CDR3 residues: CASSLSPGSSYGYTF. Here the CDR3 DNA reads TGTGCCAGCAGCTTATCGCCAGGCTCATCCTATGGCTACACCTTC.

Many counts were recorded for this clonotype. The chain recombines TRBV7-9 with TRBJ2-4, with no clear D. This CDR3 has 15 amino acids. V was cut by 5 bases and J by 0 bases, with 11 bases left in between. CDR1 is SEHNR and CDR2 is FQNEAQ in the germline V gene (reference sequence). The CDR3 here is CASSPGRLAKNIQYF. For the CDR3, the DNA is TGTGCCAGCAGCCCCGGAAGACTAGCCAAAAACATTCAGTACTTC.

This clonotype has just a few counts. The chain joins TRBV4-1 to TRBJ2-1, with D maybe TRBD2 (6 bases). The CDR3 is made up of 18 amino acids. Germline CDR1 MGHRA, CDR2 YSYEKL. The germline V and J ends were trimmed by 4 bases and 8 bases, with 27 bases remaining between them. The CDR3 region is CASSRPGVAGSLGDEQFF. CDR3 nucleotide sequence: TGCGCCAGCAGCCGTCCGGGAGTTGCGGGGTCCCTCGGGGATGAGCAGTTCTTC.

This clonotype occurred a few times. The rearrangement joins TRBV5-1 to TRBJ2-2, with D perhaps TRBD2 (5 bases). Germline CDR1 is SGHRS and CDR2 is YFSETQ. The CDR3 is 15 amino acids. V lost 1 base and J 5 bases, leaving 12 bases between the germline ends. CDR3 in amino acids: CASSLFQEETGELFF. In DNA form, the CDR3 reads TGCGCCAGCAGCTTGTTCCAGGAGGAAACCGGGGAGCTGTTTTTT.

The chain employs TRBV12-3 or TRBV12-4 and TRBJ2-7, with D unresolved. V shed 6 bases and J shed 1 base, with 10 bases lying between them. The CDR3 has 13 residues. The CDR3 reads CASRVTGSYEQYF. CDR3 in DNA: TGTGCCAGCAGAGTTACTGGATCCTACGAGCAGTACTTC.

Only one count was recorded for this clonotype. This chain connects TRBV12-3 or TRBV12-4 to TRBJ2-7, with 12 bases aligning to TRBD1. Trimming at V came to 6 bases and at J to 9 bases, leaving 9 bases not matched to a gene. The CDR3 is made up of 14 amino acids. In nucleotides, the CDR3 is TGTGCCAGCAGCACCCGGGACAGGGGGCAAAGGCAGTACTTC. It codes for CASSTRDRGQRQYF.

The chain couples TRBV6-1 to TRBJ2-5; D is possibly TRBD1 (7 bases). Germline V CDR1 and CDR2: MNHNS, SASEGT. V lost 5 bases, J lost 12 bases, and 22 bases lay in between. This CDR3 is built from 14 residues. DNA of the CDR3: TGTGCCAGCAGTCGGACAGGAGGGGGGTCAACTGAGTACTTC. It is translated as CASSRTGGGSTEYF.

The rearrangement uses TRBV5-1 and TRBJ2-7, with 9 bases matching TRBD2. With V trimmed by 5 bases and J by 1 base, 7 bases remained unmatched. This CDR3 is built from 15 residues. Germline assignment: CDR1 SGHRS and CDR2 YFSETQ. As DNA, the CDR3 is TGCGCCAGCAGGGAGCTAGCGGGGAATTCCTACGAGCAGTACTTC. Residues: CASRELAGNSYEQYF.

The chain recombines TRBV7-2 with TRBJ2-3, with TRBD2 matching 13 bases. Germline CDR1 SGHTA, CDR2 FQGNSA. The J segment lost 7 bases and the V segment lost 5 bases, leaving 9 bases of the junction unmatched. The CDR3 loop spans 16 amino acids. CDR3 nucleotides: TGTGCCAGCAGCGCCCGCGGACTAGCGGGGGCGTATACGCAGTATTTT. Translated, it gives CASSARGLAGAYTQYF.

The chain combines TRBV7-9 with TRBJ2-7; 8 nucleotides line up with TRBD1. The CDR3 is 15 amino acids. Germline V gene data show CDR1 as SEHNR and CDR2 as FQNEAQ (reference sequence). Trimming took 0 bases from V and 2 from J; bases not matched to a gene: 3. As DNA, the CDR3 is TGTGCCAGCAGCTTAGCCAGGGGGCTCCCCTACGAGCAGTACTTC. Protein: CASSLARGLPYEQYF.

V is TRBV2 and J is TRBJ2-3; D is unclear. Germline V gene lookup returns CDR1 SNHLY and CDR2 FYNNEI. The ends were cut back, 8 bases at V and 4 bases at J, with 16 bases in the middle. CDR3 length: 14 amino acids. The CDR3 DNA reads TGTGCCAGCTCTTCCTCCGTAGTGGCAGATACGCAGTATTTT. It encodes CASSSSVVADTQYF.

The DNA for the CDR3 is TGTGCCAGCAGCCAAGTGAGGACTAGCGGGGGCGGCACAGATACGCAGTATTTT. Protein product: CASSQVRTSGGGTDTQYF. The V gene is TRBV14, the J gene TRBJ2-3; 13 nucleotides match TRBD2. Trimming cost V 1 base and J 1 base; bases outside gene matches: 5. The germline V gene encodes CDR1 SGHDN and CDR2 FVKESK. CDR3 length: 18 residues.

V gene TRBV4-1 combines with J gene TRBJ2-1; D possibly corresponds to TRBD2 (5 bases). CDR3 length: 17 residues. Germline CDR1 is MGHRA and CDR2 is YSYEKL. Trimming left V 5 bases short and J 0 bases short, with 17 bases between. CDR3 nucleotides: TGCGCCAGCAGCAATTCCCTTAGGGAGTTCTCCTACAATGAGCAGTTCTTC. This sequence encodes CASSNSLREFSYNEQFF.